This T cell receptor (beta chain) appears in the sequencing data of a study of blood T cell repertoires in COVID-19. For the study at large: Collection of acute and convalescent COVID-19 samples took place in the United States, Italy and Spain. PBMCs, B-cell-depleted T cells, or T cells were the source of the cDNA or gDNA that made up the material.

Methods used by the authors: Researchers report that nucleated cell counts were estimated from reference gene primer amplification. Clones were read by immunoSEQ multiplex PCR, and TCRdb kept only the in-frame ones, dropping some. That table gives V, J and clone size, and the DNA gave D and trimming. Here the sample spans about 230,000 clones, roughly 84% being singletons. Sequencing input: peripheral blood. The receptor was isolated from a man aged 40-50 years with acute or convalescent COVID-19.

The CDR3 loop is CASSLKGQGAKGEKLFF. The CDR3 DNA reads TGTGCCAGCAGCTTAAAGGGACAGGGGGCTAAGGGTGAAAAACTGTTTTTT. The rearrangement joins TRBV11-2 to TRBJ1-4; 12 nucleotides align to TRBD1. The V and J ends lost 2 bases and 7 bases, in that order; junction bases with no gene match: 8. The CDR3 runs to 17 residues. Germline V gene lookup returns CDR1 SGHAT and CDR2 FQNNGV.